The 8 T cell receptor beta chains given below trace back to one sample, sequenced in a study of shared clonotypes between healthy human individuals. Data came from immunoSEQ multiplex PCR; TCRdb stores just in-frame clones and leaves some out. This sample carries about 530,000 clones, 90% to 96% of them seen once, and the ten largest clones take roughly 0.06%. Sequenced sample: naive CD4+ T cells sorted from blood. Subset indicated: CD45RA+ positively selected. Every receptor here comes from a woman younger than 45 in good health.

This sequence joins TRBV9 and TRBJ2-7, with 9 bases matching TRBD1. Germline assignment: CDR1 SGDLS and CDR2 YYNGEE. The CDR3 totals 15 residues. Unmatched junction bases numbered 6, after V lost 3 bases and J lost 2 bases. CDR3 sequence (DNA): TGTGCCAGCAGCGCGGGACAGGGACAACCCTACGAGCAGTACTTC. Amino acids: CASSAGQGQPYEQYF.

The rearrangement uses TRBV19 and TRBJ2-2, with 11 bases aligning to TRBD1. Germline-derived CDR1 and CDR2 are LNHDA and SQIVND (reference sequence). The trim removed 8 bases at V and 5 bases at J, leaving 4 bases unmatched. The CDR3 loop spans 14 amino acids. The CDR3 bases are TGTGCCAGTGGGGACAGGGGGGAAACCGGGGAGCTGTTTTTT. Translated, it gives CASGDRGETGELFF.

V gene TRBV5-4 combines with J gene TRBJ1-6; TRBD1 agrees at 7 bases. Germline CDR1 is SGHNT and CDR2 is YYREEE (reference sequence). The junction had 5 bases not matched to a gene; V was cut back by 4 bases and J by 7 bases. This CDR3 contains 14 residues. The CDR3 DNA follows: TGTGCCAGCAGCCTTCGGGACAGCAATTCACCCCTCCACTTT. Translated, it gives CASSLRDSNSPLHF.

The genes are TRBV5-1 and TRBJ2-5; 9 nucleotides line up with TRBD1. The CDR3 extends over 13 amino acids. Trimming cost V 5 bases and J 5 bases; bases outside gene matches: 4. The germline gives CDR1 SGHRS, CDR2 YFSETQ. CDR3 nucleotides: TGCGCCAGCAGGACCGGACAGGGGGAGACCCAGTACTTC. The encoded protein is CASRTGQGETQYF.

The V gene is TRBV28, the J gene TRBJ2-7; D remains unclear. Trimming stripped 2 bases from V and 0 bases from J, with 8 bases between. There are 14 residues in the CDR3. The germline CDR1 and CDR2 sequences are MDHEN and SYDVKM. The CDR3 nucleotides are TGTGCCAGCAGTTTAAACGGCAACTCCTACGAGCAGTACTTC. Translated: CASSLNGNSYEQYF.

This clone has just one count. The chain uses TRBV2 and TRBJ2-1, with D possibly matching TRBD2 (5 bases). The CDR3 sequence is 15 residues long. Germline CDR1 and CDR2: SNHLY and FYNNEI. Trimming took 6 bases from V and 5 from J, leaving 17 bases between them. CDR3 region: CASRPTLVGDNEQFF. The CDR3 coding sequence is TGTGCCAGCAGACCTACCCTGGTCGGGGACAATGAGCAGTTCTTC.

The count of this clone is one. As DNA, the CDR3 is TGTGCCAGCAGCTCAGACCGAATCTCTGGAAACACCATATATTTT. Protein sequence: CASSSDRISGNTIYF. The rearrangement joins TRBV7-9 to TRBJ1-3; D not resolved. Germline CDR1 SEHNR, CDR2 FQNEAQ (reference sequence). This CDR3 spans 15 amino acids. Trimming left V 4 bases short and J 0 bases short, with 10 bases between.

The V and J genes are TRBV4-2 and TRBJ1-4; D unclear. CDR1 and CDR2 (germline): LGHNA, YNFKEQ. The CDR3 runs to 15 residues. V lost 4 bases and J lost 0, with 9 bases in between. The CDR3 nucleotides are TGTGCCAGCAGCCGAGACCTTGCAACTAATGAAAAACTGTTTTTT. Amino acids: CASSRDLATNEKLFF.